These 22 T cell receptor beta chains originate from one sample sequenced in a study of T cell repertoires in cytomegalovirus infection. From the reads, TCRdb called clonotypes with MiXCR, one entry per CDR3 protein. This sample has around 260,000 distinct CDR3 sequences; roughly a quarter occur once, and the top ten carry about 15%. The material sequenced was PBMCs. The receptors were sampled from a human donor in good health (CMV status not recorded). Some clones in this sample may be carry-over from other donors' samples.

This clonotype showed up just a few times. This rearrangement joins TRBV20-1 to TRBJ2-7, with 9 bases lining up with TRBD1. This CDR3 region has 14 residues. Trimming cost V 5 bases and J 5 bases; bases outside gene matches: 10. Germline V gene lookup returns CDR1 DFQATT and CDR2 SNEGSKA (reference sequence). As DNA, the CDR3 is TGCAGTGCTCAACCGGGACAGGGTGGCCACGAGCAGTACTTC. Residues: CSAQPGQGGHEQYF.

This chain connects TRBV28 to TRBJ2-4; 11 bases fit TRBD2. The CDR3 runs to 15 residues. V shed 5 bases, J shed 5 bases, and the junction held 5 bases outside the gene matches. Germline CDR1 MDHEN, CDR2 SYDVKM. In nucleotides, the CDR3 is TGTGCCAGCAGTCTCTCGGGACTAGCGGAAAACATTCAGTACTTC. Translation: CASSLSGLAENIQYF.

This rearrangement joins TRBV7-2 to TRBJ1-1; 7 bases are shared with TRBD1. Trimming took 5 bases from V and 5 from J; bases not matched to a gene: 11. Germline CDR1 is SGHTA and CDR2 is FQGNSA. The CDR3 spans 15 residues. The CDR3 coding sequence is TGTGCCAGCAGCGCCCGACAGGGAGTTGCGACTGAAGCTTTCTTT. It encodes CASSARQGVATEAFF.

The table lists this clonotype with a few counts. V gene TRBV7-3 combines with J gene TRBJ2-3, with TRBD2 identical over 15 bases. Per the germline V gene, CDR1 is SGHTA and CDR2 is FQGTGA. V lost 3 bases, J lost 4 bases, and 2 bases stayed unmatched. This CDR3 contains 16 residues. CDR3 sequence (DNA): TGTGCCAGCAGCTTTGGACTAGCGGGAGGGCCAGATACGCAGTATTTT. Its protein product is CASSFGLAGGPDTQYF.

V is TRBV15 and J is TRBJ2-7; a weak D match, TRBD1 (6 bases). V lost 1 base and J 3 bases, leaving 10 bases between the germline ends. The CDR3 length is 14 residues. From germline, CDR1 is LNHNV and CDR2 YYDKDF (reference sequence). The CDR3 protein is CATSRGGGNYEQYF. The DNA for the CDR3 is TGTGCCACCAGCAGAGGAGGGGGTAACTACGAGCAGTACTTC.

The chain is built from TRBV6-1 and TRBJ1-5; no firm D call. Germline-derived CDR1 and CDR2 are MNHNS and SASEGT. Trimming left V 5 bases short and J 5 bases short, with 7 bases between. The length of the CDR3 is 12 residues. The CDR3 DNA is TGTGCCAGCAGTTGGGAATATCAGCCCCAGCATTTT. Its translation is CASSWEYQPQHF.

In its sample, this clonotype was seen a few times. The rearrangement uses TRBV11-2 and TRBJ1-2; TRBD1 is a possible D gene (5 bases). V was shortened by 5 bases and J by 6 bases, with 16 bases between the two germline ends. The V gene's germline CDR1 is SGHAT and CDR2 FQNNGV. The CDR3 length is 14 residues. The chain's CDR3 is CASSEYQGRDGYTF. CDR3 sequence (DNA): TGTGCCAGCAGCGAGTACCAGGGTCGGGATGGCTACACCTTC.

The count of this clonotype is one. This chain joins TRBV24-1 and TRBJ2-2; TRBD1 aligns across 9 bases. V dropped 3 bases and J dropped 0; count of bases not matched to a gene: 10. This CDR3 has 19 amino acids. From germline, CDR1 is KGHDR and CDR2 SFDVKD. The CDR3 nucleotides are TGTGCCACCAGTGATCCCCAATGGACAGGGGACGCGAACACCGGGGAGCTGTTTTTT. This encodes CATSDPQWTGDANTGELFF.

The genes are TRBV2 and TRBJ1-4; D gene uncertain. V lost 5 bases and J 4 bases, leaving 5 bases between the germline ends. Germline CDR1 SNHLY, CDR2 FYNNEI. The CDR3 is made up of 12 amino acids. The chain's CDR3 is CASSLYNEKLFF. Here the CDR3 DNA reads TGTGCCAGCAGTCTTTATAATGAAAAACTGTTTTTT.

This clonotype was detected only a few times. This sequence joins TRBV28 and TRBJ2-3, with 9 bases identical to TRBD2. CDR1 is MDHEN, CDR2 SYDVKM, per germline. V trimming: 5 bases; J trimming: 4 bases; junction bases outside the gene matches: 16. This CDR3 contains 18 residues. The CDR3 DNA reads TGTGCCAGCAGTACTCAGAACGATCTAGCGGGAACGTCAGATACGCAGTATTTT. Encoded protein: CASSTQNDLAGTSDTQYF.

This clonotype was found a few times. This chain links TRBV19 with TRBJ2-1, with 10 bases identical to TRBD1. The CDR3 is 15 amino acids. V shed 6 bases, J shed 9 bases, and the junction held 11 bases outside the gene matches. Germline-derived CDR1 and CDR2 are LNHDA and SQIVND (reference sequence). CDR3 DNA: TGTGCCAGTAGACCTACCGGGACAGGGGCAAGTGAGCAGTTCTTC. Translated: CASRPTGTGASEQFF.

This clonotype has more than one count but fewer than ten. The rearrangement joins TRBV6-6 to TRBJ2-1; D perhaps matches TRBD1 (6 bases). This CDR3 region has 13 residues. Germline CDR1 is MNHNY and CDR2 is SVGAGI (reference sequence). V was shortened by 7 bases and J by 15 bases, with 22 bases between the two germline ends. CDR3 sequence: CASINPRTVEGFF. The CDR3 region has the DNA TGTGCCAGCATCAATCCCAGGACAGTCGAGGGGTTCTTC.

This clonotype was seen ten or more times. The gene calls are TRBV7-2 and TRBJ2-3; D might be TRBD2 (6 bases). The germline V and J ends were trimmed by 3 bases and 3 bases, with 13 bases remaining between them. The V gene's germline CDR1 is SGHTA and CDR2 FQGNSA. This CDR3 has 15 residues. Here the CDR3 DNA reads TGTGCCAGCAGCTTGGAGGGAGGAATGACAGATACGCAGTATTTT. Amino acids: CASSLEGGMTDTQYF.

In nucleotides, the CDR3 is TGCGCCAGCACCATTACAGGGGGCACTGAAGCTTTCTTT. Residues: CASTITGGTEAFF. This chain links TRBV5-1 with TRBJ1-1, with 8 nucleotides matching TRBD1. CDR1 is SGHRS and CDR2 is YFSETQ in the germline V gene. Trimming took 6 bases from V and 4 from J; bases not matched to a gene: 5. This CDR3 is 13 amino acids long.

V usage is TRBV5-1 and J usage is TRBJ2-1; 8 nucleotides align to TRBD2. CDR1 is SGHRS and CDR2 is YFSETQ in the germline V gene. The trim removed 4 bases at V and 0 bases at J, leaving 18 bases unmatched. There are 20 residues in the CDR3. CDR3 protein: CASSPEGAALAESSYNEQFF. CDR3 bases: TGCGCCAGCAGCCCGGAGGGCGCCGCACTAGCGGAAAGCTCCTACAATGAGCAGTTCTTC.

This clonotype was seen many times. The chain joins TRBV7-8 to TRBJ2-3; TRBD2 matches 7 bases. Losses at the gene ends were 5 bases for V and 2 bases for J; bases not matched to a gene: 7. The germline V gene encodes CDR1 SGHVS and CDR2 FQNEAQ. The CDR3 contains 15 residues. CDR3 loop: CASSPGEGSTDTQYF. Written as DNA, the CDR3 is TGTGCCAGCAGCCCCGGGGAGGGGTCCACAGATACGCAGTATTTT.

The genes are TRBV29-1 and TRBJ2-5; D could derive from TRBD1 or TRBD2 (5 bases each). CDR1 is SQVTM, CDR2 ANQGSEA, per germline. This CDR3 comprises 12 residues. V was clipped by 5 bases and J by 3 bases, with 10 bases between them. The CDR3 here is CSVLMGEETQYF. CDR3 coding DNA: TGCAGCGTTCTTATGGGGGAAGAGACCCAGTACTTC. Filled out from reference TRBV29-1 and TRBJ2-5, the complete variable domain reads SAVISQKPSRDICQRGTSLTIQCQVDSQVTMMFWYRQQPGQSLTLIATANQGSEATYESGFVIDKFPISRPNLTFSTLTVSNMSPEDSSIYLCSVLMGEETQYFGPGTRLLVL.

The chain links TRBV7-1 to TRBJ1-5; D ambiguous. TRBV7-1 is an ORF, and what it does is uncertain. This CDR3 contains 12 residues. The V and J ends lost 5 bases and 5 bases respectively, with 7 bases between them. Written as DNA, the CDR3 is TGTGCCAGCAGCGCTGACCATCAGCCCCAGCATTTT. As protein: CASSADHQPQHF.

V is TRBV3-1 and J is TRBJ1-1, with TRBD1 matching 11 bases. The J segment lost 8 bases and the V segment lost 4 bases, leaving 3 bases of the junction unmatched. Per germline, CDR1 LGHDT and CDR2 YNNKEL (reference sequence). This CDR3 contains 13 residues. The CDR3 spells CASSLGQGVEAFF. CDR3 DNA: TGTGCCAGCAGCCTGGGACAGGGGGTAGAAGCTTTCTTT.

The table lists this clonotype with many counts. The rearrangement joins TRBV7-2 to TRBJ2-7; tentative D call: TRBD1 (6 bases). This CDR3 spans 13 amino acids. Per germline, CDR1 SGHTA and CDR2 FQGNSA. V was trimmed by 5 bases and J by 9 bases, leaving 17 bases between them. CDR3 coding DNA: TGTGCCAGCAGCCAGGGACACATGAGCGGGCAGTACGTC. This codes for CASSQGHMSGQYV.

This clonotype has at least ten counts. The gene calls are TRBV7-3 and TRBJ2-1, with D unresolved. Germline V gene sequence: CDR1 SGHTA, CDR2 FQGTGA. The CDR3 is made up of 15 amino acids. Trimming took off 5 bases at V and 9 bases at J, with 20 bases between the two ends. The chain's CDR3 is CASSPNLVAQSEQFF. Here the CDR3 DNA reads TGTGCCAGCAGCCCTAATTTAGTGGCCCAATCTGAGCAGTTCTTC. The full variable domain, rest sourced from reference TRBV7-3 and TRBJ2-1, is GAGVSQTPSNKVTEKGKYVELRCDPISGHTALYWYRQSLGQGPEFLIYFQGTGAADDSGLPNDRFFAVRPEGSVSTLKIQRTERGDSAVYLCASSPNLVAQSEQFFGPGTRLTVL.

This clonotype was found many times. J is TRBJ1-2 and V is TRBV28; no definite D call. The CDR3 has 14 residues. Germline V gene lookup returns CDR1 MDHEN and CDR2 SYDVKM. The V end lost 3 bases, the J end lost 0 bases, and 8 bases lay between the germline ends. In nucleotides, the CDR3 is TGTGCCAGCAGTTTTGGGCACCCTAACTATGGCTACACCTTC. Protein product: CASSFGHPNYGYTF.